This T cell receptor beta chain was recovered during a study of blood T cell repertoires in COVID-19. Germline loops: CDR1 MDHEN, CDR2 SYDVKM. The ends were cut back, 8 bases at V and 5 bases at J, with 30 bases in the middle. The CDR3 is 18 amino acids. TCRdb keeps only in-frame clones here, not all; method: immunoSEQ multiplex PCR. The table has a few hundred thousand clones, approximately 84% seen once. This receptor was identified in a man aged 30-40 years who had recovered from COVID-19. The chain combines TRBV28 with TRBJ1-2, with D maybe TRBD1 (6 bases). The sequenced sample was PBMCs or T cells enriched from blood (not recorded which). The CDR3 coding sequence is TGTGCCAGCTATTCCGTAGGGGATCTTGACAGGTTTGGGTATGGCTACACCTTC. Its translation: CASYSVGDLDRFGYGYTF.